The 24 T cell receptor beta chains below were found in one sample sequenced in a study of T cell responses to AZD1222 COVID-19 vaccine. Repertoires were generated with immunoSEQ multiplex PCR, while TCRdb's copy carries only in-frame clones and drops some. The data contain some 130,000 clones, 75% to 95% of them seen just once; the ten biggest clones take up about 1.9%. The source was peripheral blood, collected 28 days after the second AZD1222 dose. Receptors were obtained from an adult who received the AZD1222 COVID-19 vaccine.

This chain connects TRBV11-2 to TRBJ2-3; TRBD1 might be the D (6 bases). Germline V gene sequence: CDR1 SGHAT, CDR2 FQNNGV. The CDR3 is 15 amino acids. Trimming took off 5 bases at V and 2 bases at J, with 14 bases between the two ends. The CDR3: CASSRGQLDTDTQYF. The CDR3, as DNA: TGTGCCAGCAGCCGAGGACAGTTGGACACAGATACGCAGTATTTT. The whole variable domain, remainder taken from reference TRBV11-2 and TRBJ2-3, is EAGVAQSPRYKIIEKRQSVAFWCNPISGHATLYWYQQILGQGPKLLIQFQNNGVVDDSQLPKDRFSAERLKGVDSTLKIQPAKLEDSAVYLCASSRGQLDTDTQYFGPGTRLTVL.

The CDR3 spells CASSFGTGGNTEAFF. The CDR3 coding sequence is TGTGCCAGCAGTTTCGGGACAGGGGGTAACACTGAAGCTTTCTTT. This chain joins TRBV27 and TRBJ1-1; the match to TRBD1 covers 11 bases. Germline values: CDR1 MNHEY, CDR2 SMNVEV (reference sequence). The CDR3 consists of 15 residues. V lost 3 bases, J lost 2 bases, and 2 bases stayed unmatched.

V gene TRBV27 combines with J gene TRBJ1-5; D is ambiguous. The CDR3 runs to 13 residues. V lost 6 bases and J lost 0, with 6 bases in between. Looked up from germline, CDR1 is MNHEY and CDR2 is SMNVEV (reference sequence). The CDR3 DNA reads TGTGCCAGCAGGCTCCATAGCAATCAGCCCCAGCATTTT. This encodes CASRLHSNQPQHF.

This clone was observed once. The V gene is TRBV18, the J gene TRBJ1-6; D is possibly TRBD1 (5 bases). CDR1 and CDR2 (germline): KGHSH, LQKENI. The V and J ends lost 6 bases and 7 bases respectively, with 13 bases between them. The CDR3 totals 14 residues. The CDR3: CASSLINRNSPLHF. The CDR3 DNA follows: TGTGCCAGCTCGCTAATAAACAGGAATTCACCCCTCCACTTT. Filled out from reference TRBV18 and TRBJ1-6, the complete variable domain reads NAGVMQNPRHLVRRRGQEARLRCSPMKGHSHVYWYRQLPEEGLKFMVYLQKENIIDESGMPKERFSAEFPKEGPSILRIQQVVRGDSAAYFCASSLINRNSPLHFGNGTRLTVT.

This chain uses TRBV7-8 with TRBJ2-3; 10 positions agree with TRBD2. Unmatched junction bases numbered 13, after V lost 5 bases and J lost 11 bases. The CDR3 totals 15 residues. The germline CDR1 and CDR2 sequences are SGHVS and FQNEAQ. The chain's CDR3 is CASSPQAGGLPEQYF. In DNA form, the CDR3 reads TGTGCCAGCAGCCCTCAAGCGGGGGGGCTTCCCGAGCAGTATTTT.

The gene calls are TRBV29-1 and TRBJ1-4, with 7 bases identical to TRBD1. CDR3 length: 13 amino acids. CDR1 is SQVTM, CDR2 ANQGSEA, per germline. With 8 bases clipped from V and 5 bases from J, the junction kept 8 bases outside the gene matches. This CDR3 is CSSWDSVNEKLFF. CDR3 nucleotide sequence: TGCAGCTCTTGGGACAGCGTAAATGAAAAACTGTTTTTT.

The genes are TRBV24-1 and TRBJ1-5; D ambiguous. Looked up from germline, CDR1 is KGHDR and CDR2 is SFDVKD. V gave up 8 bases and J gave up 2 bases, with 15 bases separating them. This CDR3 contains 15 residues. CDR3 loop: CATMTGEWGNQPQHF. Here the CDR3 DNA reads TGTGCCACCATGACGGGTGAATGGGGCAATCAGCCCCAGCATTTT.

The rearrangement uses TRBV6-6 and TRBJ1-1; tentatively, D is TRBD1 (6 bases). CDR3 size: 14 residues. V lost 5 bases and J 0 bases, leaving 10 bases between the germline ends. Germline-derived CDR1 and CDR2 are MNHNY and SVGAGI (reference sequence). CDR3 sequence: CASSPTGLNTEAFF. In nucleotides, the CDR3 is TGTGCCAGCAGTCCGACAGGCCTGAACACTGAAGCTTTCTTT.

The rearrangement uses TRBV19 and TRBJ1-2; D call uncertain. Germline V gene sequence: CDR1 LNHDA, CDR2 SQIVND (reference sequence). This CDR3 region has 12 residues. The V and J ends lost 3 bases and 7 bases respectively, with 9 bases between them. CDR3 protein: CASSIAGFGYTF. In DNA, the CDR3 is TGTGCCAGTAGTATCGCGGGTTTTGGCTACACCTTC.

This sequence joins TRBV10-1 and TRBJ2-7, with D perhaps matching TRBD1 (6 bases). The CDR3 covers 14 residues. Germline CDR1 is WNHNN and CDR2 is SYGVQD (reference sequence). V was pared by 2 bases and J by 3 bases, with 11 bases between. Written as DNA, the CDR3 is TGCGCCAGCAGTGAGATGGGACATATCTACGAGCAGTACTTC. Translating it yields CASSEMGHIYEQYF.

The chain joins TRBV3-1 (or the pseudogene TRBV3-2) to TRBJ1-3, with D possibly TRBD1 on 5 matching bases. CDR1 is LGHDT and CDR2 is YNNKEL in the germline V gene (reference sequence). V dropped 3 bases and J dropped 4 bases, with 16 bases sitting between them. The CDR3 runs 16 residues. CDR3 sequence reads: CASSHREGAEGNTIYF. The CDR3 nucleotides read TGTGCCAGCAGCCACAGGGAAGGAGCCGAGGGAAACACCATATATTTT.

The chain couples TRBV11-2 to TRBJ1-1, with D possibly being TRBD1 (5 bases). From germline, CDR1 is SGHAT and CDR2 FQNNGV. V shed 3 bases and J shed 4 bases, with 9 bases lying between them. The CDR3 totals 13 residues. CDR3 in amino acids: CASSFTGGTEAFF. The CDR3 bases are TGTGCCAGCAGCTTTACAGGAGGCACTGAAGCTTTCTTT.

The rearrangement uses TRBV7-9 and TRBJ1-2; D not certain. This CDR3 spans 14 amino acids. Germline V lookup: CDR1 SEHNR, CDR2 FQNEAQ (reference sequence). V was trimmed by 0 bases and J by 2 bases, leaving 7 bases between them. CDR3 in DNA: TGTGCCAGCAGCTTAGCGGGCCCGAACTATGGCTACACCTTC. Encoded protein: CASSLAGPNYGYTF.

The V gene is TRBV5-1, the J gene TRBJ1-3, with 7 bases aligning to TRBD1. The CDR3 has 16 amino acids. Trimming removed 0 bases from V and 2 bases from J; junction bases left unmatched: 5. Germline V gives CDR1 SGHRS, CDR2 YFSETQ. CDR3 in amino acids: CASSLAGGGTGNTIYF. CDR3 coding DNA: TGCGCCAGCAGCTTGGCAGGGGGAGGAACTGGAAACACCATATATTTT.

This clone was seen a few times. This chain uses TRBV7-2 with TRBJ1-2; D gene unclear. Germline CDR1 reads SGHTA; CDR2 reads FQGNSA. The CDR3 is 11 amino acids. V shed 5 bases and J shed 5 bases, with 6 bases lying between them. The CDR3 bases are TGTGCCAGCAGCGCGTGGTATGGCTACACCTTC. Residues: CASSAWYGYTF.

This sequence joins TRBV6-5 and TRBJ2-1; 9 bases line up with TRBD1. The germline gives CDR1 MNHEY, CDR2 SVGAGI. Germline trimming cut 4 bases from V and 1 base from J; bases unmatched to any gene: 2. This CDR3 comprises 15 residues. In DNA form, the CDR3 reads TGTGCCAGCAGTTTTGGACAGGGGTCCTACAATGAGCAGTTCTTC. Its translation: CASSFGQGSYNEQFF.

The V gene is TRBV11-3, the J gene TRBJ1-1; no reliable D call. The CDR3 contains 13 residues. Trimming left V 3 bases short and J 5 bases short, with 10 bases between. The V gene's germline CDR1 is SGHNT and CDR2 YENEEA. The CDR3: CASSLTGGTEAFF. The CDR3 DNA reads TGTGCCAGCAGCTTGACCGGTGGGACTGAAGCTTTCTTT.

A single count supports this clone. The chain has TRBV7-9 and TRBJ1-1; 7 bases line up with TRBD1. With 7 bases clipped from V and 1 base from J, the junction kept 9 bases outside the gene matches. The CDR3 is 15 amino acids. CDR1 and CDR2 from the germline V gene are SEHNR and FQNEAQ (reference sequence). The CDR3 sequence is CASIKLSGGNTEAFF. The DNA of the CDR3 is TGTGCCAGCATCAAACTATCAGGGGGGAACACTGAAGCTTTCTTT.

This rearrangement joins TRBV5-6 to TRBJ1-2; D gene uncertain. CDR3 length: 15 amino acids. The germline V and J ends were trimmed by 1 base and 1 base, with 11 bases remaining between them. Germline lookup yields CDR1 SGHDT and CDR2 YYEEEE. The chain's CDR3 is CASSLWGAINYGYTF. The CDR3 bases are TGTGCCAGCAGCTTGTGGGGAGCCATTAACTATGGCTACACCTTC.

Comments on this clone: The junction shows a germline mismatch at one end, possibly a read error. The chain links TRBV7-9 to TRBJ1-1, with D uncertain. Germline-derived CDR1 and CDR2 are SEHNR and FQNEAQ (reference sequence). CDR3 size: 12 residues. Written as DNA, the CDR3 is TGTGCCAGCAGCCTAGCGGATGGTGAAGCTTTCTTT. This codes for CASSLADGEAFF.

The chain couples TRBV3-1 (or the pseudogene TRBV3-2) to TRBJ2-2; 14 bases agree with TRBD2. Germline values: CDR1 LGHDT, CDR2 YNNKEL (reference sequence). J was trimmed by 4 bases and V by 1 base; bases with no gene match: 5. The CDR3 extends over 18 amino acids. Written as DNA, the CDR3 is TGTGCCAGCAGCCAAGGACTAGCGGGAGGGTGGGGCACCGGGGAGCTGTTTTTT. Translation gives CASSQGLAGGWGTGELFF.

V gene TRBV7-2 combines with J gene TRBJ1-3; D is possibly TRBD1 (5 bases). V was clipped by 1 base and J by 4 bases, with 14 bases between them. The germline CDR1 and CDR2 sequences are SGHTA and FQGNSA. CDR3 length: 16 amino acids. Written as DNA, the CDR3 is TGTGCCAGCAGCTTAGTTGGCGGGGGTCCCGGAAACACCATATATTTT. This gives the protein CASSLVGGGPGNTIYF.

The rearrangement joins TRBV7-2 to TRBJ2-5; D may be TRBD2 (6 bases). Per germline, CDR1 SGHTA and CDR2 FQGNSA. The CDR3 contains 14 residues. Deletions cut 2 bases from V and 1 base from J, with 8 bases between. CDR3 protein: CASSLNGGQETQYF. The CDR3 nucleotides are TGTGCCAGCAGCTTAAACGGGGGCCAAGAGACCCAGTACTTC.

The chain employs TRBV5-1 and TRBJ2-7, with TRBD2 matching 11 bases. The CDR3 contains 15 residues. Germline lookup yields CDR1 SGHRS and CDR2 YFSETQ. The V gene end was trimmed by 4 bases and the J gene end by 0 bases; junction bases not matched to a gene: 3. In nucleotides, the CDR3 is TGCGCCAGCAGCGAGGGACTAGCGGCCTCCTACGAGCAGTACTTC. As protein: CASSEGLAASYEQYF.